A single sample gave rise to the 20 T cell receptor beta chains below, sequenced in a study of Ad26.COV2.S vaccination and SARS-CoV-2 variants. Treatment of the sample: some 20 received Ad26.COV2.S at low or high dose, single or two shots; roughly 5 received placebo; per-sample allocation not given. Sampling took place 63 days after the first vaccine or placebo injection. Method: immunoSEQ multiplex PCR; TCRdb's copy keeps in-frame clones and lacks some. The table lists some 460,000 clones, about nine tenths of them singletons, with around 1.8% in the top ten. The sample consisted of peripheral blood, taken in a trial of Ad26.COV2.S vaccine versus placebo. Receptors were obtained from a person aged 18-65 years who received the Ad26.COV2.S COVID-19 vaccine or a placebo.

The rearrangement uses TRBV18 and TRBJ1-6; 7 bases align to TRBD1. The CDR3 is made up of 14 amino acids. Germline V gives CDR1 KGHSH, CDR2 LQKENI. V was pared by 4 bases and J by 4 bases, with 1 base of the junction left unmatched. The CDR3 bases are TGTGCCAGCTCACGGGGACAGTATAATTCACCCCTCCACTTT. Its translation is CASSRGQYNSPLHF.

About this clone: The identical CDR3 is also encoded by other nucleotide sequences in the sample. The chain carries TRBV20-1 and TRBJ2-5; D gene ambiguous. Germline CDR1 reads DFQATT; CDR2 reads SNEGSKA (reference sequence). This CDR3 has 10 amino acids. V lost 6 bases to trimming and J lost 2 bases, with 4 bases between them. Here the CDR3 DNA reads TGCAGTGCCATACAAGAGACCCAGTACTTC. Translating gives CSAIQETQYF.

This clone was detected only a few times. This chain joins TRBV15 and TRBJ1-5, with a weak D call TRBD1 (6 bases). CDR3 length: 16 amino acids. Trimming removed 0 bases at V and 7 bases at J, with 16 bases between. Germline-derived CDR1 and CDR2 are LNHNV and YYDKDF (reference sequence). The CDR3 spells CATSRDFGGAGQPQHF. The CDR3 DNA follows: TGTGCCACCAGCAGAGATTTCGGGGGGGCCGGGCAGCCCCAGCATTTT. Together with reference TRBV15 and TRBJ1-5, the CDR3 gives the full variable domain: DAMVIQNPRYQVTQFGKPVTLSCSQTLNHNVMYWYQQKSSQAPKLLFHYYDKDFNNEADTPDNFQSRRPNTSFCFLDIRSPGLGDTAMYLCATSRDFGGAGQPQHFGDGTRLSIL.

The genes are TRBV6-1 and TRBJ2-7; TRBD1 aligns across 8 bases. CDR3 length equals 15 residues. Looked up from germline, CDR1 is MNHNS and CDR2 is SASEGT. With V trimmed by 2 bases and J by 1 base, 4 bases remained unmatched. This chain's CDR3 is CASSERGTGSYEQYF. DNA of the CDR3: TGTGCCAGCAGTGAACGTGGGACAGGATCCTACGAGCAGTACTTC.

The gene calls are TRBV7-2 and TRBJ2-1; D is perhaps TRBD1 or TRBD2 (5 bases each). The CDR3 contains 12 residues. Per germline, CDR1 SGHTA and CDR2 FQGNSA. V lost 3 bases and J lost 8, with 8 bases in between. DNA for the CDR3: TGTGCCAGCAGCTTCGGGGCCTATGAGCAGTTCTTC. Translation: CASSFGAYEQFF. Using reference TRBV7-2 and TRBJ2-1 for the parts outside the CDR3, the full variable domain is GAGVSQSPSNKVTEKGKDVELRCDPISGHTALYWYRQSLGQGLEFLIYFQGNSAPDKSGLPSDRFSAERTGGSVSTLTIQRTQQEDSAVYLCASSFGAYEQFFGPGTRLTVL.

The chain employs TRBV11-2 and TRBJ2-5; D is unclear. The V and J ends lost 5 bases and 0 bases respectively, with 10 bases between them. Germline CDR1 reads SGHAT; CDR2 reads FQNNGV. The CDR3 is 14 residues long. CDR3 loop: CASSRRRNQETQYF. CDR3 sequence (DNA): TGTGCCAGCAGCCGCCGACGAAACCAAGAGACCCAGTACTTC.

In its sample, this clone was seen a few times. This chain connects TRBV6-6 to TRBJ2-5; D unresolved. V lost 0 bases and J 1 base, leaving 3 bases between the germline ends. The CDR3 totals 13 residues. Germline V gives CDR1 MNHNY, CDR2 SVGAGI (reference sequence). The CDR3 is CASSYSGQETQYF. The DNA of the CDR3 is TGTGCCAGCAGTTACTCTGGCCAAGAGACCCAGTACTTC.

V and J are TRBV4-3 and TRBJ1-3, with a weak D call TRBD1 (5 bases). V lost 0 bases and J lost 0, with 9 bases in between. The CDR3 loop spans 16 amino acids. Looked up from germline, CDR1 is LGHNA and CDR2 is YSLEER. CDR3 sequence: CASSQDGGGSGNTIYF. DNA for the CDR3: TGCGCCAGCAGCCAAGATGGGGGAGGCTCTGGAAACACCATATATTTT.

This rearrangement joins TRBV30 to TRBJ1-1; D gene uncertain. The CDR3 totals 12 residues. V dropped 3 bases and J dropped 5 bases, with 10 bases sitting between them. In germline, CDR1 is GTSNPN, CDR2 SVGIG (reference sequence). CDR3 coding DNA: TGTGCCTGGAGGCCCTCGGGAACTGAAGCTTTCTTT. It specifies CAWRPSGTEAFF.

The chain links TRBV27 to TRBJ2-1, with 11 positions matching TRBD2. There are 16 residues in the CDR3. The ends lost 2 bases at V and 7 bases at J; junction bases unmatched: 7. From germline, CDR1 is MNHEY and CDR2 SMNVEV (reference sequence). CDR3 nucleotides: TGTGCCAGCAGTTTAACTAGCGGGAGTGGGTTGAATGAGCAGTTCTTC. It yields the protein CASSLTSGSGLNEQFF.

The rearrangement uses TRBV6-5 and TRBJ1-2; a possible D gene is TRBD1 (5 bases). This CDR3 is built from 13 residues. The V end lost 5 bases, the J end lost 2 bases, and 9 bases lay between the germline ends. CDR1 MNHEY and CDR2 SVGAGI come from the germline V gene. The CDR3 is CASSMTENYGYTF. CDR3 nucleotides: TGTGCCAGCAGTATGACAGAAAACTATGGCTACACCTTC.

The CDR3: CASSPWTDSASGANVLTF. CDR3 bases: TGTGCCAGCAGTCCGTGGACAGACTCAGCCTCTGGGGCCAACGTCCTGACTTTC. The V gene is TRBV28, the J gene TRBJ2-6, with D possibly matching TRBD1 (6 bases). With 5 bases removed from V and 0 bases from J, the gap between germline ends came to 17 bases. The germline V gene has CDR1 MDHEN and CDR2 SYDVKM. The CDR3 consists of 18 residues.

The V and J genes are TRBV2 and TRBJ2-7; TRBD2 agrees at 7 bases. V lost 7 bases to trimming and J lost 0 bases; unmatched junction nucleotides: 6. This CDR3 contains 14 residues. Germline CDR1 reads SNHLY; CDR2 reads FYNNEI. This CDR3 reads CASTLRENSYEQYF. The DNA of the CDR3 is TGTGCCAGCACTTTGCGGGAGAACTCCTACGAGCAGTACTTC.

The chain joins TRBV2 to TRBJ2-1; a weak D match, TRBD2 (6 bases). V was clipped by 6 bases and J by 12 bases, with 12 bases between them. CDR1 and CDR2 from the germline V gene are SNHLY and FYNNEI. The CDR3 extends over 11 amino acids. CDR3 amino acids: CASRVRRGQFF. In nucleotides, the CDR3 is TGTGCCAGCAGGGTTAGGAGGGGGCAGTTCTTC. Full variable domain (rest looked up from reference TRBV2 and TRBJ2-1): EPEVTQTPSHQVTQMGQEVILRCVPISNHLYFYWYRQILGQKVEFLVSFYNNEISEKSEIFDDQFSVERPDGSNFTLKIRSTKLEDSAMYFCASRVRRGQFFGPGTRLTVL.

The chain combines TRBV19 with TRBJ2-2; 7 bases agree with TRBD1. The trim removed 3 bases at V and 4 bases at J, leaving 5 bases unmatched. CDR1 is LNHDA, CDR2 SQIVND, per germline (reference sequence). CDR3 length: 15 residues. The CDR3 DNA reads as TGTGCCAGTAGTATCAGGACAGGCAGCACCGGGGAGCTGTTTTTT. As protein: CASSIRTGSTGELFF.

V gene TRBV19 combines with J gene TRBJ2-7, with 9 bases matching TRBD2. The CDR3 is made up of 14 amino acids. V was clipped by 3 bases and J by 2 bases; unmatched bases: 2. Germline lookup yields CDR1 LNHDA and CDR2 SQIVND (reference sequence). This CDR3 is CASSIGGGAYEQYF. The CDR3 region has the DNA TGTGCCAGTAGTATTGGCGGGGGGGCCTACGAGCAGTACTTC.

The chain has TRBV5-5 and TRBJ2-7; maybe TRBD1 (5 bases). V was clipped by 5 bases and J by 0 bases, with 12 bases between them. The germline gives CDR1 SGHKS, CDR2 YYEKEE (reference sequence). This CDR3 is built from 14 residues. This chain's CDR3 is CASRRTLLSYEQYF. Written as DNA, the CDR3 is TGTGCCAGCAGGCGGACACTGCTCTCCTACGAGCAGTACTTC.

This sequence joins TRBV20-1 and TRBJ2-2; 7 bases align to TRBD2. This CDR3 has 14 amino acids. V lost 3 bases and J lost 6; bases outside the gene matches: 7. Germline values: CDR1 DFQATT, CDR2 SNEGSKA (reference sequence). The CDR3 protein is CSASGLVGAGELFF. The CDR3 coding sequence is TGCAGTGCTAGTGGACTAGTGGGGGCCGGGGAGCTGTTTTTT.

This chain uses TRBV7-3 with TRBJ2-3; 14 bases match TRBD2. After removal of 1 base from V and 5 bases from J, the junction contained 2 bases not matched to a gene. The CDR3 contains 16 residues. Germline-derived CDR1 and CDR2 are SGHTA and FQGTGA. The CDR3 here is CASSLIGTSGGDTQYF. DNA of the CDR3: TGTGCCAGCAGCTTAATAGGGACTAGCGGGGGAGATACGCAGTATTTT. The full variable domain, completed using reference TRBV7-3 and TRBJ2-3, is GAGVSQTPSNKVTEKGKYVELRCDPISGHTALYWYRQSLGQGPEFLIYFQGTGAADDSGLPNDRFFAVRPEGSVSTLKIQRTERGDSAVYLCASSLIGTSGGDTQYFGPGTRLTVL.

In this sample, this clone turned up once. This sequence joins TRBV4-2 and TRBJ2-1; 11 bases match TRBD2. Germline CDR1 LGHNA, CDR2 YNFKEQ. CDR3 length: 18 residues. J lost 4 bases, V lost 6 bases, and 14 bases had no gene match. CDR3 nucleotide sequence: TGTGCCAGCAGACCTAATAGCGGGAGGGCCCGACATTACAATGAGCAGTTCTTC. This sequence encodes CASRPNSGRARHYNEQFF.